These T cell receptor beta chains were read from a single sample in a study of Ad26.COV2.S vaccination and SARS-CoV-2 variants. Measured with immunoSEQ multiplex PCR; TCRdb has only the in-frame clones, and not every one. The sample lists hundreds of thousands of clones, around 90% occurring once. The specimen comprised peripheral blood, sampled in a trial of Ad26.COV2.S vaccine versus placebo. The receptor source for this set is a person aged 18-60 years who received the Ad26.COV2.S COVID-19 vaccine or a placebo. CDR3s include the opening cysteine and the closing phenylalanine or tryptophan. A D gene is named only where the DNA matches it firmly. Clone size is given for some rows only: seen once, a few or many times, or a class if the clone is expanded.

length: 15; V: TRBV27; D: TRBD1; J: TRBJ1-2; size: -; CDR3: CASSSGTGENYGYTF; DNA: TGTGCCAGCAGTTCGGGGACAGGGGAGAACTATGGCTACACCTTC
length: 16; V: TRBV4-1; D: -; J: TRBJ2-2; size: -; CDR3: CASSQASQSNTGELFF; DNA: TGCGCCAGCAGCCAAGCGTCGCAGTCCAACACCGGGGAGCTGTTTTTT
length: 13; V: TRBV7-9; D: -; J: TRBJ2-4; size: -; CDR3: CASSPDRPDIQYF; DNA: TGTGCCAGCAGTCCCGACAGACCGGACATTCAGTACTTC
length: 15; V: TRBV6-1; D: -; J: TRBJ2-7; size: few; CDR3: CASSEDGRFPYEQYF; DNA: TGTGCCAGCAGTGAAGACGGACGTTTTCCCTACGAGCAGTACTTC
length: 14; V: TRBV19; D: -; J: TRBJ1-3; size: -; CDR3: CASARQMGGNTIYF; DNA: TGTGCCAGTGCAAGACAGATGGGTGGAAACACCATATATTTT
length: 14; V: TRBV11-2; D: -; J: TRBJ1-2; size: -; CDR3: CASSPDPVGYGYTF; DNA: TGTGCCAGCAGCCCCGATCCAGTGGGCTATGGCTACACCTTC
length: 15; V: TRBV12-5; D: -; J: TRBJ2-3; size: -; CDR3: CASGLVGGERNTQYF; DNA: TGTGCTAGTGGTTTGGTAGGGGGAGAGCGGAATACGCAGTATTTT
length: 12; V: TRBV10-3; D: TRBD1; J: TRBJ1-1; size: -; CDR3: CAIGTANTEAFF; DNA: TGTGCCATTGGGACAGCGAACACTGAAGCTTTCTTT
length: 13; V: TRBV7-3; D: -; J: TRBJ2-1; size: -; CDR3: CASSFGGYNEQFF; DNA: TGTGCCAGCAGCTTCGGGGGTTACAATGAGCAGTTCTTC
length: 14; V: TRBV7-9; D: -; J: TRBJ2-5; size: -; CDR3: CASSLLYNQETQYF; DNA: TGTGCCAGCAGCTTATTATACAATCAAGAGACCCAGTACTTC
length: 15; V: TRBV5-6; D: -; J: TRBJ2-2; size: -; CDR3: CASSLRGLRTGELFF; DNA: TGTGCCAGCAGCTTGCGGGGGCTTCGGACCGGGGAGCTGTTTTTT
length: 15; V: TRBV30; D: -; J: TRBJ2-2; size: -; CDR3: CAWTLLRGNTGELFF; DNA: TGTGCCTGGACCTTGTTAAGGGGGAACACCGGGGAGCTGTTTTTT
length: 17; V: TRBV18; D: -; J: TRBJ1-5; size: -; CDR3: CASSPQGFIDGNQPQHF; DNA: TGTGCCAGCTCACCACAGGGATTTATAGATGGCAATCAGCCCCAGCATTTT
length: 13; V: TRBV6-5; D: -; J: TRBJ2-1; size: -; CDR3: CASRGLNNNEQFF; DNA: TGTGCCAGTAGGGGACTTAATAACAATGAGCAGTTCTTC
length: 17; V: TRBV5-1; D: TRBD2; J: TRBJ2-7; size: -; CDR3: CASSLGLAGGPSYEQYF; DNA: TGCGCCAGCAGCTTGGGGCTAGCGGGGGGGCCGTCCTACGAGCAGTACTTC
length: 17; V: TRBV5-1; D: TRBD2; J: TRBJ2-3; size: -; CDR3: CASSGLGSGGRTDTQYF; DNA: TGCGCCAGCTCAGGTCTAGGGAGCGGGGGACGCACAGATACGCAGTATTTT
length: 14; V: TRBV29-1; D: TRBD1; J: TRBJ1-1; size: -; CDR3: CSVGAGGTNTEAFF; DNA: TGCAGCGTTGGGGCAGGGGGAACCAACACTGAAGCTTTCTTT
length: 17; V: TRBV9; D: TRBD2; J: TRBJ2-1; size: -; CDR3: CASSPHPLAGGGNEQFF; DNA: TGTGCCAGCAGCCCCCACCCTCTAGCGGGGGGTGGGAATGAGCAGTTCTTC
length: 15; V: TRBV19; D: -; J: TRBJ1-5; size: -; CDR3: CASSDPNFGNQPQHF; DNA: TGTGCCAGTAGTGATCCCAATTTCGGCAATCAGCCCCAGCATTTT
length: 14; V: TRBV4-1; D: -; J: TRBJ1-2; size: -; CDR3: CASSHPNRAGGYTF; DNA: TGCGCCAGCAGCCATCCTAACAGGGCGGGGGGCTACACCTTC
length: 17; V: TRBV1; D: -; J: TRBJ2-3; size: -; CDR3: CTSSQDGLAGDTDTQYF; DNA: TGCACCAGCAGCCAGGACGGACTAGCGGGGGACACAGATACGCAGTATTTT
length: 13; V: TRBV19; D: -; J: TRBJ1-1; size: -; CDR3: CASSQEGNTEAFF; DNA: TGTGCCAGTAGCCAAGAGGGTAACACTGAAGCTTTCTTT
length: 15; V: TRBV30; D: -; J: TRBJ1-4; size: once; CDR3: CAWSAGAATNEKLFF; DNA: TGTGCCTGGAGTGCGGGGGCGGCAACTAATGAAAAACTGTTTTTT